The 9 T cell receptor beta chains reported below all come from one sample, sequenced in a study of blood T cell repertoires in COVID-19. TCRdb keeps only in-frame clones here, not all; method: immunoSEQ multiplex PCR. The repertoire holds some 320,000 clones, with 90% as singletons. Material for sequencing was PBMCs or T cells enriched from blood (not recorded which). The receptors were gathered from a woman between 25 and 40 years old who had been exposed to COVID-19.

This clone was found once. V is TRBV6-5 and J is TRBJ1-2, with a tentative D call TRBD1 (6 bases). The CDR3 contains 15 residues. Trimming took off 0 bases at V and 5 bases at J, with 13 bases between the two ends. Germline V gene sequence: CDR1 MNHEY, CDR2 SVGAGI. The CDR3 spells CASSYSGGEGYGYTF. For the CDR3, the DNA is TGTGCCAGCAGTTACTCAGGGGGTGAGGGGTATGGCTACACCTTC.

The rearrangement uses TRBV18 and TRBJ1-6, with 10 bases identical to TRBD1. Germline assignment: CDR1 KGHSH and CDR2 LQKENI. Germline trimming cut 6 bases from V and 12 bases from J; bases unmatched to any gene: 2. The CDR3 loop spans 12 amino acids. CDR3 sequence (DNA): TGTGCCAGCTCGGGACAGGGGTTACCCCTCCACTTT. Protein sequence: CASSGQGLPLHF.

The chain has TRBV10-3 and TRBJ1-1; 10 bases match TRBD1. After removal of 9 bases from V and 4 bases from J, the junction contained 11 bases not matched to a gene. Germline V gene lookup returns CDR1 ENHRY and CDR2 SYGVKD. The CDR3 covers 15 residues. The CDR3 is CAIRGQGGRGTEAFF. The CDR3 coding sequence is TGTGCCATTCGTGGACAGGGGGGAAGGGGCACTGAAGCTTTCTTT.

The chain recombines TRBV7-2 with TRBJ2-7, with 11 positions matching TRBD2. J was trimmed by 3 bases and V by 5 bases; bases with no gene match: 9. CDR1 SGHTA and CDR2 FQGNSA come from the germline V gene. This CDR3 contains 16 residues. CDR3 loop: CASSPDTSGGRYEQYF. The CDR3 DNA is TGTGCCAGCAGCCCCGACACTAGCGGGGGTCGCTACGAGCAGTACTTC.

This chain uses TRBV4-1 with TRBJ2-1; the match to TRBD2 covers 10 bases. Per germline, CDR1 MGHRA and CDR2 YSYEKL. This CDR3 is built from 20 residues. The junction had 15 bases not matched to a gene; V was cut back by 3 bases and J by 1 base. CDR3 bases: TGCGCCAGCAGCCAGCCCCCCCACGATGAGCGGGGGGGATCCTACAATGAGCAGTTCTTC. The encoded protein is CASSQPPHDERGGSYNEQFF.

The V and J genes are TRBV27 and TRBJ1-1; D perhaps matches TRBD1 (5 bases). Germline lookup yields CDR1 MNHEY and CDR2 SMNVEV (reference sequence). Trimming removed 2 bases from V and 4 bases from J, with 8 bases in between. The length of the CDR3 is 13 residues. CDR3 DNA: TGTGCCAGCAGTTTAACGGGACTCACTGAAGCTTTCTTT. Encoded protein: CASSLTGLTEAFF.

The chain uses TRBV7-3 and TRBJ1-1; TRBD1 matches at 7 bases. The CDR3 length is 15 residues. Losses at the gene ends were 3 bases for V and 8 bases for J; bases not matched to a gene: 12. Per the germline V gene, CDR1 is SGHTA and CDR2 is FQGTGA. The CDR3 sequence is CASSFTGTDRAEAFF. The CDR3 nucleotides are TGTGCCAGCAGCTTTACCGGGACAGACAGAGCAGAAGCTTTCTTT. Looking up the rest from reference TRBV7-3 and TRBJ1-1 gives the full variable domain: GAGVSQTPSNKVTEKGKYVELRCDPISGHTALYWYRQSLGQGPEFLIYFQGTGAADDSGLPNDRFFAVRPEGSVSTLKIQRTERGDSAVYLCASSFTGTDRAEAFFGQGTRLTVV.

The chain recombines TRBV7-9 with TRBJ1-4; D unresolved. Germline V gives CDR1 SEHNR, CDR2 FQNEAQ (reference sequence). The CDR3 is made up of 12 amino acids. With 11 bases removed from V and 0 bases from J, the gap between germline ends came to 7 bases. CDR3 coding DNA: TGTGCCTCGCGAACAACTAATGAAAAACTGTTTTTT. This gives the protein CASRTTNEKLFF.

This chain joins TRBV5-8 and TRBJ2-3, with 7 bases lining up with TRBD1. Germline CDR1 is SGHTS and CDR2 is YDEGEE. J was trimmed by 6 bases and V by 1 base; bases with no gene match: 8. The CDR3 spans 15 residues. Here the CDR3 DNA reads TGTGCCAGCAGCTTGAAACAGGGGTTTGGGGATACGCAGTATTTT. Its translation is CASSLKQGFGDTQYF.